A single sample gave rise to the 15 T cell receptor beta chains below, sequenced in a study of human T cells and chemical hapten exposure. Described time point: pre-sensitization, week 0. Treatment denoted: therapeutic diphenylcyclopropenone sensitization with weekly scalp DPC. TCRdb independently ran MiXCR on the RACE reads; one entry per CDR3 protein. This table holds around 250,000 distinct CDR3 sequences, 7% to 10% found once. Specimen: whole blood, collected in connection with sensitization to the hapten diphenylcyclopropenone (DPC). These receptors all stem from a woman aged 40 to 50 with alopecia areata. Some clones in this sample may be carry-over from other donors' samples.

In its sample, this clonotype was seen many times. The gene calls are TRBV11-2 and TRBJ1-4; D unresolved. From germline, CDR1 is SGHAT and CDR2 FQNNGV. V was pared by 2 bases and J by 8 bases, with 3 bases between. This CDR3 has 11 amino acids. CDR3 region: CASSLSEKLFF. CDR3 DNA sequence: TGTGCCAGCAGCTTATCCGAAAAACTGTTTTTT.

The chain carries TRBV24-1 and TRBJ2-1; 14 positions match TRBD2. This CDR3 contains 19 residues. CDR1 is KGHDR, CDR2 SFDVKD, per germline. Trimming took 0 bases from V and 7 from J; bases not matched to a gene: 10. The CDR3 DNA follows: TGTGCCACCAGTGATTTGGAGGGGGGACTAGCGGGAGTTCGGAATGAGCAGTTCTTC. This gives the protein CATSDLEGGLAGVRNEQFF.

A few counts support this clonotype. V gene TRBV6-1 combines with J gene TRBJ2-3; D not resolved. CDR3 size: 16 residues. Germline-derived CDR1 and CDR2 are MNHNS and SASEGT. V lost 0 bases to trimming and J lost 7 bases, with 17 bases between them. CDR3 in DNA: TGTGCCAGCAGTGAAGCGGTTGCACCGTCTCTATATACGCAGTATTTT. Protein product: CASSEAVAPSLYTQYF.

The rearrangement uses TRBV9 and TRBJ2-2, with 10 bases aligning to TRBD2. V lost 4 bases and J lost 5; bases outside the gene matches: 11. CDR3 size: 17 residues. Germline V lookup: CDR1 SGDLS, CDR2 YYNGEE. Here the CDR3 DNA reads TGTGCCAGCAGCCCCATAGCGGGAGGTGTTGTGACCGGGGAGCTGTTTTTT. Translating gives CASSPIAGGVVTGELFF.

The J gene is TRBJ2-3, the V gene TRBV5-5, with 9 bases identical to TRBD1. Germline loops: CDR1 SGHKS, CDR2 YYEKEE (reference sequence). Germline trimming cut 7 bases from V and 5 bases from J; bases unmatched to any gene: 14. This CDR3 spans 16 amino acids. The CDR3 loop is CASAGGTGTRVDTQYF. CDR3 DNA: TGTGCCAGCGCTGGCGGGACAGGGACAAGAGTAGATACGCAGTATTTT.

The chain uses TRBV24-1 and TRBJ2-1; D not resolved. The CDR3 covers 16 residues. Germline V gene lookup returns CDR1 KGHDR and CDR2 SFDVKD. Trimming removed 2 bases from V and 0 bases from J, with 10 bases in between. DNA for the CDR3: TGTGCCACCAGTGATTCCGCGGCCTTCTCCTACAATGAGCAGTTCTTC. Amino acid sequence: CATSDSAAFSYNEQFF.

The chain employs TRBV28 and TRBJ2-1, with 9 positions matching TRBD1. The junction had 12 bases not matched to a gene; V was cut back by 5 bases and J by 1 base. There are 18 residues in the CDR3. The germline V gene encodes CDR1 MDHEN and CDR2 SYDVKM. CDR3 loop: CASSTAAGQGRSYNEQFF. CDR3 DNA: TGTGCCAGCAGTACCGCCGCCGGACAGGGGCGATCCTACAATGAGCAGTTCTTC.

This clonotype has just a few counts. The chain has TRBV7-3 and TRBJ2-1, with D possibly TRBD2 on 6 matching bases. CDR3 length: 13 residues. Trimming left V 4 bases short and J 9 bases short, with 13 bases between. Germline V gene sequence: CDR1 SGHTA, CDR2 FQGTGA. CDR3 protein: CASSSMPGLEQFF. The CDR3 coding sequence is TGTGCCAGCAGCTCGATGCCGGGACTTGAGCAGTTCTTC.

The V gene is TRBV30, the J gene TRBJ2-7; D gene unclear. CDR3 length: 13 residues. The V gene lost 1 base and the J gene lost 0 bases, with 7 bases spanning the gap. Germline CDR1 GTSNPN, CDR2 SVGIG (reference sequence). CDR3 loop: CAWSGGSSYEQYF. DNA of the CDR3: TGTGCCTGGAGTGGCGGAAGCTCCTACGAGCAGTACTTC.

The chain combines TRBV5-6 with TRBJ1-2; D call uncertain. CDR3 size: 14 residues. CDR1 and CDR2 from the germline V gene are SGHDT and YYEEEE. V was cut by 4 bases and J by 2 bases, with 12 bases left in between. CDR3 DNA sequence: TGTGCCAGCAGCGTCGACACTCTGAACTATGGCTACACCTTC. Translating gives CASSVDTLNYGYTF.

This clonotype has a handful of counts. CDR3 DNA: TGTGCCAGCAGCTTGGGGGGCACGCTACGAGAGTACTTC. This encodes CASSLGGTLREYF. J is TRBJ2-7 and V is TRBV13; TRBD1 or TRBD2 may be the D gene (6 bases each). Deletions cut 3 bases from V and 11 bases from J, with 17 bases between. The germline CDR1 and CDR2 sequences are PRHDT and FYEKMQ (reference sequence). This CDR3 is 13 amino acids long.

The rearrangement links TRBV12-3 or TRBV12-4 to TRBJ2-3; 7 bases fit TRBD2. V was clipped by 3 bases and J by 5 bases; unmatched bases: 14. The length of the CDR3 is 17 residues. CDR3 protein: CASSFGRPRERVDTQYF. DNA for the CDR3: TGTGCCAGCAGTTTTGGGCGCCCGCGGGAGCGGGTAGATACGCAGTATTTT.

Only a few counts were recorded for this clonotype. The chain couples TRBV5-8 to TRBJ2-7; D possibly corresponds to TRBD2 (6 bases). Looked up from germline, CDR1 is SGHTS and CDR2 is YDEGEE. V dropped 4 bases and J dropped 3 bases, with 26 bases sitting between them. The CDR3 runs to 18 residues. CDR3 amino acids: CASSQPPVLTRLGYEQYF. The CDR3 coding sequence is TGTGCCAGCAGCCAACCTCCTGTTTTGACTAGGTTAGGCTACGAGCAGTACTTC.

J is TRBJ2-5 and V is TRBV27; TRBD1 aligns across 8 bases. Trimming took 0 bases from V and 5 from J; bases not matched to a gene: 8. The CDR3 covers 16 residues. CDR1 and CDR2 from the germline V gene are MNHEY and SMNVEV (reference sequence). CDR3 in amino acids: CASSLSRGTGQETQYF. CDR3 sequence (DNA): TGTGCCAGCAGTTTATCGAGGGGGACAGGTCAGGAGACCCAGTACTTC.

This clonotype came up many times. The V call is TRBV28, the J call TRBJ1-1; D ambiguous. CDR3 length equals 14 residues. From germline, CDR1 is MDHEN and CDR2 SYDVKM. Trimming stripped 2 bases from V and 4 bases from J, with 11 bases between. CDR3 DNA: TGTGCCAGCAGTTTAGCCCTCCTGGGCACTGAAGCTTTCTTT. Its translation: CASSLALLGTEAFF.